This passage covers 23 T cell receptor beta chains from one sample sequenced in a study of T cells after yellow fever vaccination. A single record per CDR3 protein comes from TCRdb applying MiXCR to the 5' RACE reads. Of 500,000 to 650,000 distinct CDR3 sequences listed, approximately 13% are singletons. The material sequenced was PBMCs, taken on the day of the yellow fever booster vaccination. All receptors derive from a man aged 30-40 years who received the YFV17D yellow fever vaccine.

This clonotype was detected only a few times. The gene calls are TRBV14 and TRBJ2-1; possible D gene TRBD1, 5 bases. Germline V CDR1 and CDR2: SGHDN, FVKESK. V was shortened by 1 base and J by 8 bases, with 9 bases between the two germline ends. This CDR3 is built from 13 residues. The CDR3: CASSQAVGHEQFF. The CDR3 bases are TGTGCCAGCAGCCAAGCAGTGGGGCATGAGCAGTTCTTC.

V usage is TRBV15 and J usage is TRBJ2-7; the D is unclear. Germline lookup yields CDR1 LNHNV and CDR2 YYDKDF (reference sequence). CDR3 length: 14 residues. Trimming stripped 0 bases from V and 2 bases from J, with 8 bases between. The CDR3: CATSRDVATYEQYF. The CDR3 DNA reads TGTGCCACCAGCAGAGATGTCGCCACCTACGAGCAGTACTTC.

Only a few counts were recorded for this clonotype. V and J are TRBV14 and TRBJ2-1, with D perhaps matching TRBD1 (5 bases). The V gene's germline CDR1 is SGHDN and CDR2 FVKESK. The CDR3 is 13 residues long. Between the trimmed V and J ends, which lost 4 bases and 8 bases, there was a span of 12 bases. The CDR3 loop is CASSLLRVDEQFF. CDR3 DNA sequence: TGTGCCAGCAGCCTCCTCAGGGTGGATGAGCAGTTCTTC. The full variable domain, rest sourced from reference TRBV14 and TRBJ2-1, is EAGVTQFPSHSVIEKGQTVTLRCDPISGHDNLYWYRRVMGKEIKFLLHFVKESKQDESGMPNNRFLAERTGGTYSTLKVQPAELEDSGVYFCASSLLRVDEQFFGPGTRLTVL.

The chain combines TRBV21-1 with TRBJ2-1; the listed D gene, TRBD1, was not tested against the DNA. TRBV21-1 is a pseudogene. The CDR3 runs to 16 residues. Written as DNA, the CDR3 is TGTGCCAGCATACCGCTCCAGGGGGTTTTAATTAATGAGCAGTTCTTC. Amino acid sequence: CASIPLQGVLINEQFF.

Notes on this clonotype: A single base separates this from a much larger clone, so it may be a read error. CDR3 sequence: CASTPPGGRTGDLFF. CDR3 in DNA: TGTGCCAGCACCCCCCCGGGAGGAAGAACCGGGGATCTGTTTTTT. This chain links TRBV7-2 with TRBJ2-2; 7 bases fit TRBD2. The CDR3 runs to 15 residues. Germline loops: CDR1 SGHTA, CDR2 FQGNSA.

The sample holds many counts of this clonotype. This chain links TRBV10-3 with TRBJ2-3; D gene uncertain. The CDR3 spans 13 residues. Trimming shortened V by 0 bases and J by 5 bases, and 6 bases separated the two germline ends. Germline CDR1 and CDR2: ENHRY and SYGVKD. Here the CDR3 reads CAISESKLDTQYF. CDR3 coding DNA: TGTGCCATCAGTGAGTCGAAGTTAGATACGCAGTATTTT.

This rearrangement joins TRBV15 to TRBJ2-7; maybe TRBD2 (5 bases). The CDR3 extends over 14 amino acids. Per germline, CDR1 LNHNV and CDR2 YYDKDF (reference sequence). Trimming left V 3 bases short and J 6 bases short, with 15 bases between. The CDR3 region has the DNA TGTGCCACCAGCAGCGGAGGTCAGAAAATCGAGCAGTACTTC. It is translated as CATSSGGQKIEQYF.

The sample holds a few counts of this clonotype. The chain combines TRBV12-3 or TRBV12-4 with TRBJ2-1; TRBD1 might be the D (6 bases). Between the trimmed V and J ends, which lost 7 bases and 6 bases, there was a span of 22 bases. The CDR3 has 16 residues. In DNA, the CDR3 is TGTGCCAGCATTTTGACCGGGACACATGACTTCAATGAGCAGTTCTTC. It codes for CASILTGTHDFNEQFF.

Of note for this clonotype: One junction end disagrees with the germline gene, perhaps due to a read error. The gene calls are TRBV7-2 and TRBJ2-1; unclear D gene. Germline CDR1 and CDR2: SGHTA and FQGNSA. CDR3 length equals 12 residues. CDR3 region: CASGLEVGEQFF. The CDR3 nucleotides are TGTGCCAGCGGCTTAGAGGTCGGAGAGCAGTTCTTC. Based on the CDR3 plus reference TRBV7-2 and TRBJ2-1, the full variable domain is GAGVSQSPSNKVTEKGKDVELRCDPISGHTALYWYRQSLGQGLEFLIYFQGNSAPDKSGLPSDRFSAERTGGSVSTLTIQRTQQEDSAVYLCASGLEVGEQFFGPGTRLTVL.

This clonotype turned up a few times. The chain is built from TRBV20-1 and TRBJ2-1; 13 nucleotides line up with TRBD2. Germline CDR1 reads DFQATT; CDR2 reads SNEGSKA (reference sequence). The CDR3 loop spans 17 amino acids. Unmatched junction bases numbered 12, after V lost 0 bases and J lost 10 bases. Here the CDR3 DNA reads TGCAGTGCTAGAGACCCCGGACTAGCGGGAGTTTACTGGGAGCAGTTCTTC. Encoded protein: CSARDPGLAGVYWEQFF.

CDR3 in DNA: TGTGCCAGCAGCCAAGATCTGGCTAGTGGAGGAGCCCAGTACTTC. Amino acids: CASSQDLASGGAQYF. This chain joins TRBV3-1 and TRBJ2-5, with D tentatively TRBD2 (5 bases). The germline gives CDR1 LGHDT, CDR2 YNNKEL (reference sequence). CDR3 size: 15 residues. V lost 0 bases and J 9 bases, leaving 17 bases between the germline ends.

The CDR3 sequence: CASSKDLAGEQFF. The DNA for the CDR3 is TGTGCCAGCAGCAAAGATCTAGCGGGAGAGCAGTTCTTC. The chain has TRBV21-1 and TRBJ2-1; the table's D gene call, TRBD2, was not cross checked with the DNA. TRBV21-1 is tagged as a pseudogene. This CDR3 spans 13 amino acids.

This clonotype showed up many times. V is TRBV25-1 and J is TRBJ1-2; TRBD1 matches 8 bases. Germline lookup yields CDR1 MGHDK and CDR2 SYGVNS. The J segment lost 8 bases and the V segment lost 5 bases, leaving 10 bases of the junction unmatched. The length of the CDR3 is 14 residues. As DNA, the CDR3 is TGTGCCAGCAGTATGACAGGGGTTTTCGGCGGCTACACCTTC. Protein product: CASSMTGVFGGYTF.

In regard to this clonotype: This is likely a read error, given that the CDR3 carries no conserved phenylalanine or tryptophan at its end. The rearrangement links TRBV18 to TRBJ2-5, with D perhaps matching TRBD1 (6 bases). Germline loops: CDR1 KGHSH, CDR2 LQKENI. With 3 bases removed from V and 2 bases from J, the gap between germline ends came to 7 bases. This CDR3 contains 13 residues. The CDR3 nucleotides are TGTGCCAGCTCACCTGGACAGCAAGAGACCCAGTACTCC. It codes for CASSPGQQETQYS.

The chain links TRBV2 to TRBJ2-3; no firm D call. Germline V CDR1 and CDR2: SNHLY, FYNNEI. The CDR3 is 13 amino acids. Trimming removed 7 bases from V and 1 base from J, with 9 bases in between. CDR3 residues: CASTLQGTDTQYF. CDR3 bases: TGTGCCAGCACTCTCCAGGGCACAGATACGCAGTATTTT.

This clonotype appeared a few times. At one boundary the junction diverges from the germline segment, which might be a read error. V and J are TRBV20-1 and TRBJ2-3, with D unclear. The CDR3 runs to 11 residues. The germline V gene has CDR1 DFQATT and CDR2 SNEGSKA (reference sequence). In nucleotides, the CDR3 is TGCAGTGCGAAAAGCAGAGATACGCAGTATTTT. This encodes CSAKSRDTQYF.

A few counts support this clonotype. V gene TRBV7-6 combines with J gene TRBJ2-5; TRBD2 aligns across 7 bases. Trimming took 3 bases from V and 3 from J; bases not matched to a gene: 13. Looked up from germline, CDR1 is SGHVS and CDR2 is FNYEAQ. The CDR3 is 17 residues long. The CDR3 spells CASSFQTSSGIKETQYF. Written as DNA, the CDR3 is TGTGCCAGCAGCTTCCAGACGTCTAGCGGAATAAAAGAGACCCAGTACTTC.

About this clonotype itself: This may be a read error: a much more frequent sequence differs by one nucleotide. The V and J genes are TRBV9 and TRBJ2-2; D possibly corresponds to TRBD2 (6 bases). This CDR3 is 15 amino acids long. Trimming removed 4 bases at V and 6 bases at J, with 16 bases between. The V gene's germline CDR1 is SGDLS and CDR2 YYNGEE. The CDR3 nucleotides read TGTGCCAGCAGCTCAATATTTAGCGGCGCCGGGGAGCTGTTTTTT. Its translation is CASSSIFSGAGELFF.

This chain joins TRBV6-1 and TRBJ2-2; either TRBD1 or TRBD2 may supply D (5 bases each). CDR1 and CDR2 (germline): MNHNS, SASEGT. V was cut by 6 bases and J by 0 bases, with 17 bases left in between. This CDR3 has 17 residues. The CDR3 DNA reads as TGTGCCAGCAGCACCGAGATCGGGGCAGCGAACACCGGGGAGCTGTTTTTT. This translates into CASSTEIGAANTGELFF.

CDR3 sequence reads: CASSLGFVLQAFF. As DNA, the CDR3 is TGTGCCAGCAGCTTAGGGTTCGTTTTGCAAGCTTTCTTT. This chain links TRBV7-8 with TRBJ1-1; D uncertain. The CDR3 consists of 13 residues. V was pared by 1 base and J by 9 bases, with 12 bases between. CDR1 is SGHVS and CDR2 is FQNEAQ in the germline V gene.

At least ten counts were recorded for this clonotype. The chain employs TRBV7-2 and TRBJ2-5, with 10 nucleotides matching TRBD2. The CDR3 has 15 residues. The V gene end was trimmed by 5 bases and the J gene end by 3 bases; junction bases not matched to a gene: 6. Germline V gives CDR1 SGHTA, CDR2 FQGNSA. The CDR3 loop reads CASSIKSGREETQYF. Written as DNA, the CDR3 is TGTGCCAGCAGCATAAAAAGCGGGAGGGAAGAGACCCAGTACTTC.

This clonotype was recorded a few times. The J gene is TRBJ2-7, the V gene TRBV7-2; weak D call: TRBD1 (6 bases). This CDR3 spans 15 amino acids. The V end lost 6 bases, the J end lost 9 bases, and 24 bases lay between the germline ends. Per the germline V gene, CDR1 is SGHTA and CDR2 is FQGNSA. CDR3 sequence: CASRSTGSGDRVQYF. CDR3 bases: TGTGCCAGCAGGTCCACCGGGTCAGGGGACCGGGTGCAGTACTTC.

The gene calls are TRBV19 and TRBJ2-1; D unresolved. Trimming removed 2 bases from V and 7 bases from J, with 15 bases in between. This CDR3 has 15 amino acids. CDR1 is LNHDA and CDR2 is SQIVND in the germline V gene (reference sequence). The CDR3 DNA reads TGTGCCAGTAGTATAAGAGACAACCCGATTAATGAGCAGTTCTTC. It yields the protein CASSIRDNPINEQFF.